The rows below give T cell receptor beta chains drawn from one sample of a study of blood T cell repertoires in COVID-19. Repertoires were generated with immunoSEQ multiplex PCR, while TCRdb's copy carries only in-frame clones and drops some. The data contain some 180,000 clones, approximately 80% of them singletons. Sequencing was carried out using peripheral blood. Receptors originate from a middle-aged woman with COVID-19, enrolled during active disease. Both conserved end residues are part of each CDR3. The order of the fields is clone size, J gene, D gene, V gene, CDR3 protein, CDR3 DNA. A D gene is named only where the DNA matches it firmly. Rows may omit the clone size; those that give it use once, few, many or a size class.

>NA|TRBJ2-7|TRBD1|TRBV11-2
CASSFGTGSYEQYF
TGTGCCAGCAGCTTCGGGACAGGATCCTACGAGCAGTACTTC
>NA|TRBJ2-5|TRBD1|TRBV19
CASSNRGQETQYF
TGTGCCAGTAGTAACAGGGGGCAGGAGACCCAGTACTTC
>NA|TRBJ1-1|NA|TRBV28
CASSLRHRNTEAFF
TGTGCCAGCAGTTTAAGGCACAGGAACACTGAAGCTTTCTTT
>NA|TRBJ1-6|NA|TRBV7-2
CASNQGGTPLHF
TGTGCCAGCAACCAAGGGGGAACACCCCTCCACTTT
>NA|TRBJ1-2|NA|TRBV27
CASRETAANYGYTF
TGTGCCAGCAGAGAGACAGCAGCTAACTATGGCTACACCTTC
>NA|TRBJ2-7|NA|TRBV14
CASRPPQVYEQYF
TGTGCCAGCAGGCCCCCTCAGGTCTACGAGCAGTACTTC
>NA|TRBJ2-7|NA|TRBV6-5
CASSRGPGADYEQYF
TGTGCCAGCAGCCGGGGTCCAGGGGCCGACTACGAGCAGTACTTC
>NA|TRBJ2-7|NA|TRBV19
CATVKGGSSYEQYF
TGTGCCACAGTTAAAGGAGGAAGCTCCTACGAGCAGTACTTC
>NA|TRBJ2-3|NA|TRBV9
CASSTRPGGTDTQYF
TGTGCCAGCAGCACCCGACCCGGGGGCACAGATACGCAGTATTTT
>NA|TRBJ1-4|NA|TRBV5-1
CASSLRRELFF
TGCGCCAGCAGCTTGAGGCGGGAACTGTTTTTT
>NA|TRBJ2-6|NA|TRBV3-1/TRBV3-2
CASSHLQGAGANVLTF
TGTGCCAGCAGCCACCTACAGGGAGCCGGGGCCAACGTCCTGACTTTC
>NA|TRBJ2-7|NA|TRBV7-9
CASSYRQSYEQYF
TGTGCCAGCAGCTACCGACAGTCCTACGAGCAGTACTTC
>NA|TRBJ1-1|TRBD1|TRBV11-2
CASSLRTGTNTEAFF
TGTGCCAGCAGCCTTAGGACAGGGACGAACACTGAAGCTTTCTTT
>NA|TRBJ1-4|TRBD1|TRBV5-1
CASSASGTGGTNEKLFF
TGCGCCAGCAGCGCATCCGGGACAGGTGGTACTAATGAAAAACTGTTTTTT
>once|TRBJ2-7|TRBD2|TRBV11-2
CASSLSSGEHYEQYF
TGTGCCAGCAGCTTGTCCAGCGGGGAACACTACGAGCAGTACTTC
>NA|TRBJ2-7|NA|TRBV4-1
CASSQEPDSHYEQYF
TGCGCCAGCAGCCAAGAACCCGACAGCCACTACGAGCAGTACTTC
>NA|TRBJ2-5|NA|TRBV24-1
CATSDLQGETQYF
TGTGCCACCAGTGACCTACAGGGAGAGACCCAGTACTTC
>NA|TRBJ1-1|TRBD1|TRBV19
CASSLRQGWRNTEAFF
TGTGCCAGTAGTCTGCGACAGGGATGGAGAAACACTGAAGCTTTCTTT
>NA|TRBJ1-2|NA|TRBV28
CASSLDYGYTF
TGTGCCAGCAGTCTAGATTATGGCTACACCTTC
>NA|TRBJ2-5|NA|TRBV2
CASSDEEGTQYF
TGTGCCAGCAGTGACGAGGAAGGGACCCAGTACTTC
>NA|TRBJ1-1|TRBD1|TRBV25-1
CASSDVDRVMNTEAFF
TGTGCCAGCAGTGACGTGGACAGGGTCATGAACACTGAAGCTTTCTTT
>NA|TRBJ2-7|TRBD1|TRBV27
CASSHRDSVYEQYF
TGTGCCAGCAGTCACCGGGACAGTGTCTACGAGCAGTACTTC
>NA|TRBJ1-4|TRBD1|TRBV15
CATSSVRDRLNEKLFF
TGTGCCACCAGCAGTGTCAGGGACAGGCTTAATGAAAAACTGTTTTTT
>NA|TRBJ1-4|NA|TRBV4-1
CASSQVKHYREKLFF
TGCGCCAGCAGCCAAGTTAAGCATTATCGAGAAAAACTGTTTTTT
>few|TRBJ1-3|TRBD1|TRBV5-5
CASSFRPDRGVNTIYF
TGTGCCAGCAGCTTTCGGCCAGACAGGGGAGTAAACACCATATATTTT
>NA|TRBJ1-3|NA|TRBV3-1/TRBV3-2
CASSQGYGSATIYF
TGTGCCAGCAGCCAAGGGTACGGGAGCGCCACCATATATTTT
>NA|TRBJ1-1|TRBD1|TRBV27
CASSFPTGEAFF
TGTGCCAGCAGTTTCCCGACAGGGGAAGCTTTCTTT
>NA|TRBJ1-4|TRBD1|TRBV28
CASSSPRRQGNEKLFF
TGTGCCAGCAGTTCGCCCCGGCGACAGGGAAATGAAAAACTGTTTTTT
>NA|TRBJ1-5|NA|TRBV5-5
CASSLDRQGNQPQHF
TGTGCCAGCAGCTTGGACCGACAGGGCAATCAGCCCCAGCATTTT